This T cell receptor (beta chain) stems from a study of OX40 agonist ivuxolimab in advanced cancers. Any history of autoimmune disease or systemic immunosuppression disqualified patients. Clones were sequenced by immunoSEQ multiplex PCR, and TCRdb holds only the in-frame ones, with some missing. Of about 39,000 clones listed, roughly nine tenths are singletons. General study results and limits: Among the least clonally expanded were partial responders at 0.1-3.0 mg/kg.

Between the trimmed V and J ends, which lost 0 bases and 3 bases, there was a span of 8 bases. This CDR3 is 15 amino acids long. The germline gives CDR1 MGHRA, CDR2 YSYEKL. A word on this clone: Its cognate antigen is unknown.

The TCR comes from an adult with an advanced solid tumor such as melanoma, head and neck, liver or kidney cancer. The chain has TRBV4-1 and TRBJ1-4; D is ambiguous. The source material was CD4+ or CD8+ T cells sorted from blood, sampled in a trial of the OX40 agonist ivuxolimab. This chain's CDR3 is CASSQEPGANEKLFF. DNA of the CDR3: TGCGCCAGCAGCCAAGAGCCAGGAGCTAATGAAAAACTGTTTTTT.